This TCR beta chain was documented in a study of blood T cell repertoires in COVID-19. Study details: Sources were T cells, B-cell-depleted T cells, or PBMCs; the material itself was cDNA or gDNA.

The table came from immunoSEQ multiplex PCR; TCRdb's copy has only in-frame clones and leaves some out. The repertoire consists of around 160,000 clones, with 80% to 90% occurring once and the leading ten covering 7% to 10%. The CDR3 has 18 amino acids. V lost 2 bases and J 1 base, leaving 21 bases between the germline ends. Germline CDR1 reads SGHRS; CDR2 reads YFSETQ. This clonotype originated in a human donor with acute or convalescent COVID-19. The donor label of this sample is uncertain. The sequenced material came from peripheral blood. The J gene is TRBJ1-1, the V gene TRBV5-1; possibly TRBD1 for D (6 bases). The CDR3 DNA reads as TGCGCCAGCAGCTTACAGTCGACAGGCCGTTGGGAGAACACTGAAGCTTTCTTT. This translates into CASSLQSTGRWENTEAFF.